This T cell receptor (beta chain) was observed in a study of T cell responses to AZD1222 COVID-19 vaccine. Per the germline V gene, CDR1 is SGHNT and CDR2 is YENEEA. The V segment lost 4 bases and the J segment 7 bases; nucleotides outside the gene matches: 8. This CDR3 is 16 amino acids long. Findings and limits, study-wide: Seropositive status at baseline applied to only five to seven AZD1222 recipients. The peak T cell response came first, and repertoires were sampled only after it. Most donors were white British, females outnumbered males, and clonal diversity was possibly underestimated.

The method was immunoSEQ multiplex PCR; TCRdb's version includes in-frame clones alone and lacks a portion of them. This sample has roughly 70,000 clones, with 75% to 85% found just once. In regard to this clone: Its cognate antigen is unknown.

The source is an adult in good health. This chain uses TRBV11-3 with TRBJ1-6; 9 positions match TRBD1. The source material was peripheral blood, sampled on day 0 of AZD1222 vaccination. The CDR3 nucleotides read TGTGCCAGCAGCTGGGGACAGGGAGAACCCAATTCACCCCTCCACTTT. Amino acid sequence: CASSWGQGEPNSPLHF.